This T cell receptor beta chain came from a study of Ad26.COV2.S vaccination and SARS-CoV-2 variants (dated by TCRdb to about 2021). Notes on the research overall: Vaccine-arm donors came from COV1001, a multicentre, randomized, double-blind, placebo-controlled phase I-IIa trial of Ad26.COV2.S in healthy adults. Trial participants were randomized into five groups of five: low-dose or high-dose Ad26.COV2.S given once or twice, or placebo on both occasions. Dosing of Ad26.COV2.S was intramuscular, at either 5x10^10 or 1x10^11 viral particles, delivered as one shot or as two shots spaced 56 days apart. TCRbeta repertoire sequencing was used to assess the specificity and breadth of SARS-CoV-2-reactive T cell receptors after Ad26.COV2.S vaccination. Investigators did not know the trial group allocation while performing experiments and assessing outcomes. A total of around 32 samples were included in the TCR-sequenced set, comprising some 20 Ad26.COV2.S vaccine recipients, 5 placebo recipients and 8 SARS-CoV-2 convalescent individuals. The paper as a whole reports these results and caveats: After vaccination, spike-specific CD8+ and CD4+ T cell responses were reported to show substantial breadth. Comparable non-spike TCR breadth was observed between vaccine and placebo recipients, consistent with only spike being contained in the vaccine. Comparing responses between vaccine doses or regimens was not something the study was powered to do. The authors noted that total T cell responses may have been underestimated by the TCR breadth and depth analyses. Higher spike-specific TCR breadth was observed in Ad26.COV2.S recipients than in placebo recipients (P = 0.0014).

Per the publication, the treatment or condition label means: over 15 received Ad26.COV2.S at low or high dose, single or two shots; roughly five received placebo; per-sample allocation not given. For vaccine and placebo recipients, the sequenced repertoires came from samples collected on day 63 after the first injection. Cohort 1b enrolled some 25 adults aged 18-55 years at a single site in Boston, USA, between 29 July and 7 August 2020. Ad26.COV2.S was a replication-incompetent adenovirus type 26 vector that expressed a prefusion-stabilized SARS-CoV-2 spike protein derived from the original Wuhan strain. TCRbeta CDR3 regions were sequenced with the immunoSEQ Assay. After extraction, genomic DNA underwent amplification by bias-controlled multiplex PCR, followed by high-throughput sequencing. For the original study's pipeline: To quantify the absolute abundance of every unique TCRbeta CDR3 region, sequences were collapsed and filtered. Usable DNA was measured by amplifying reference genes present in all nucleated cells, and TCRbeta template counts were normalized to that usable DNA to estimate T cell fraction. Repertoire TCRs were annotated as SARS-CoV-2-specific by exact matching of V gene, CDR3 amino acid sequence and J gene to a known reactive TCR set. MIRA supplied the reference SARS-CoV-2 TCR set, which was filtered for enrichment in COVID-19-positive ImmuneCODE repertoires so that public or cross-reactive TCRs were removed. Drawing on the MIRA antigens, annotated TCRs were analysed further at the level of specific ORF or position within ORF. Breadth was defined as annotated unique rearrangements over total unique productive rearrangements; depth was the summed frequency of those rearrangements. Two-sided Wilcoxon rank-sum tests were applied when comparing TCR breadth between groups. What TCRdb holds here is the immuneACCESS table cut down to in-frame rearrangements. Part of the clones is not present; checked against another copy, under half of the missing clones reflect an unresolved V gene, and the others are unexplained. V, J and clone size reflect that table, while D and trimming were determined from the DNA. The sample yields hundreds of thousands of clones; around nine tenths were counted once. The ten largest account for roughly 3.2% of the sample.

Points on this clone: It has no known antigen specificity. No base-level quality is on record; no much larger clone is a single base apart.

The CDR3 sequence holds 17 residues, the cysteine and phenylalanine included. The CDR3 DNA has 51 bases and is translated from base 1. The trim is 8 bases for V and 0 bases for J, with a gap of 22 bases between the germline ends. The germline V gene yields MGHRA for CDR1 and YSYEKL for CDR2. The receptor was derived from a person between 18 and 65 years old who received the Ad26.COV2.S COVID-19 vaccine or a placebo. This chain is built from TRBV4-1 and TRBJ1-1; the D gene assignment is ambiguous. The starting material was peripheral blood, obtained in a trial of Ad26.COV2.S vaccine versus placebo. The CDR3: CASSPVGWLSMNTEAFF. The sequenced DNA: TGCGCCAGCTCCCCCGTGGGATGGCTTTCCATGAACACTGAAGCTTTCTTT.